What follows are 20 T cell receptor beta chains derived from one specimen sequenced in a study of Graves' ophthalmopathy and Graves' hyperthyroidism. Amplification from RNA transcripts yielded the TCR beta CDR3 regions. An initial RT-PCR round employing HTBI primers preceded a second-round multiplex PCR. MiXCR was run by TCRdb on the multiplex PCR reads, yielding one entry per CDR3 protein. The table lists about 700,000 distinct CDR3 sequences, roughly 39% of them singletons. The sequenced sample was peripheral blood. These receptors all stem from an adult man with Graves' ophthalmopathy.

This chain connects TRBV7-9 to TRBJ1-2; 7 bases map to TRBD1. Germline V lookup: CDR1 SEHNR, CDR2 FQNEAQ (reference sequence). Losses at the gene ends were 5 bases for V and 8 bases for J; bases not matched to a gene: 5. This CDR3 contains 12 residues. The CDR3 here is CASSVTGTGYTF. The DNA for the CDR3 is TGTGCCAGCAGCGTGACAGGGACAGGCTACACCTTC.

This clonotype was recorded at least ten times. The rearrangement links TRBV7-9 to TRBJ2-5; D possibly corresponds to TRBD2 (6 bases). CDR1 is SEHNR and CDR2 is FQNEAQ in the germline V gene (reference sequence). V lost 5 bases to trimming and J lost 3 bases, with 16 bases between them. The CDR3 is 15 amino acids. CDR3 sequence: CASSPRDFQKETQYF. CDR3 sequence (DNA): TGTGCCAGCAGCCCCCGGGACTTCCAAAAAGAGACCCAGTACTTC.

The rearrangement links TRBV6-2 or TRBV6-3 to TRBJ2-7, with 8 bases lining up with TRBD2. J gave up 3 bases and V 0 bases, and 7 bases lay outside the gene matches. The CDR3 consists of 16 residues. In germline, CDR1 is MNHEY, CDR2 SVGEGT. The CDR3, as DNA: TGTGCCAGCAGTTACTCCGGCCAGCGGGGGAACTACGAGCAGTACTTC. Translated, it gives CASSYSGQRGNYEQYF.

As regards this clonotype: Mismatch with germline at one junction end may stem from a read error. The chain employs TRBV11-1 and TRBJ2-2, with D perhaps matching TRBD1 (6 bases). CDR3 length equals 14 residues. The germline V gene encodes CDR1 SGHAT and CDR2 FQDESV (reference sequence). CDR3 sequence: CVSSRFDRFRELFF. For the CDR3, the DNA is TGTGTCAGCAGCAGATTCGACAGGTTCCGGGAGCTGTTTTTT.

The CDR3 DNA follows: TGCGCCAGCAGCTTGGCCTCTCAGGGGAGTGAAAAACTGTTTTTT. Its protein is CASSLASQGSEKLFF. This chain connects TRBV5-1 to TRBJ1-4, with TRBD1 as a possible D gene (6 bases). V lost 0 bases and J 7 bases, leaving 13 bases between the germline ends. Germline V gene sequence: CDR1 SGHRS, CDR2 YFSETQ. The CDR3 is 15 amino acids.

The rearrangement uses TRBV5-1 and TRBJ2-7, with TRBD2 matching over 10 bases. CDR3 length equals 20 residues. V was pared by 0 bases and J by 1 base, with 16 bases of the junction left unmatched. Germline lookup yields CDR1 SGHRS and CDR2 YFSETQ. The CDR3 here is CASSLGVQGTSVKESYEQYF. For the CDR3, the DNA is TGCGCCAGCAGCTTGGGCGTGCAGGGGACTAGCGTGAAAGAGTCCTACGAGCAGTACTTC.

The rearrangement joins TRBV2 to TRBJ1-2; D perhaps matches TRBD1 (6 bases). Germline V gene data show CDR1 as SNHLY and CDR2 as FYNNEI. V was trimmed by 6 bases and J by 5 bases, leaving 13 bases between them. This CDR3 has 13 amino acids. The CDR3 DNA is TGTGCCAGCAGGTGGACAGAGATGTATGGCTACACCTTC. This translates into CASRWTEMYGYTF.

This clonotype was counted once. The rearrangement links TRBV15 to TRBJ1-4; D perhaps matches TRBD1 (6 bases). V lost 3 bases and J 11 bases, leaving 13 bases between the germline ends. Germline assignment: CDR1 LNHNV and CDR2 YYDKDF (reference sequence). This CDR3 has 13 amino acids. Here the CDR3 reads CATSRGQVVKLFF. The CDR3 DNA reads as TGTGCCACCAGCAGGGGACAAGTGGTGAAACTGTTTTTT.

This clonotype was seen at least ten times. V gene TRBV24-1 combines with J gene TRBJ2-2, with D perhaps matching TRBD2 (6 bases). The CDR3 covers 16 residues. Germline V lookup: CDR1 KGHDR, CDR2 SFDVKD. Trimming took off 4 bases at V and 0 bases at J, with 11 bases between the two ends. CDR3 region: CATSDRERANTGELFF. CDR3 bases: TGTGCCACCAGTGACCGGGAGAGGGCGAACACCGGGGAGCTGTTTTTT.

This clonotype has at least ten counts. This rearrangement joins TRBV3-1 to TRBJ2-5; no firm D call. CDR3 length: 14 amino acids. Germline lookup yields CDR1 LGHDT and CDR2 YNNKEL (reference sequence). Trimming removed 3 bases at V and 2 bases at J, with 10 bases between. CDR3 coding DNA: TGTGCCAGCAGCCAGTTGGGTGGGCAAGAGACCCAGTACTTC. Its protein product is CASSQLGGQETQYF.

This clonotype was seen at least ten times. The CDR3 nucleotides read TGTGCCAGCAGCCAAAGACAGGGTCCGGGATCACCCCTCCACTTT. It yields the protein CASSQRQGPGSPLHF. The V call is TRBV5-6, the J call TRBJ1-6; 7 nucleotides line up with TRBD1. V dropped 4 bases and J dropped 10; count of bases not matched to a gene: 11. Germline loops: CDR1 SGHDT, CDR2 YYEEEE. The CDR3 is made up of 15 amino acids.

CDR3: CASSQRDYTDTQYF. CDR3 nucleotides: TGCGCCAGCAGCCAAAGGGACTACACAGATACGCAGTATTTT. V usage is TRBV5-1 and J usage is TRBJ2-3; 7 nucleotides line up with TRBD2. CDR1 is SGHRS and CDR2 is YFSETQ in the germline V gene. After removal of 4 bases from V and 2 bases from J, the junction contained 4 bases not matched to a gene. CDR3 length: 14 amino acids.

The J gene is TRBJ1-2, the V gene TRBV5-6; tentative D call: TRBD1 (5 bases). CDR3 length equals 14 residues. In germline, CDR1 is SGHDT, CDR2 YYEEEE. V lost 2 bases, J lost 12 bases, and 20 bases lay in between. The CDR3 here is CASSFTQGNSGNTF. CDR3 nucleotides: TGTGCCAGCAGCTTCACCCAGGGAAACTCTGGAAACACCTTC.

Regarding this clonotype: This may be a read error, as it is one base from a much larger clone. The genes are TRBV10-3 and TRBJ1-6; no firm D call. The CDR3 extends over 12 amino acids. V gave up 6 bases and J gave up 10 bases, with 10 bases separating them. The germline V gene has CDR1 ENHRY and CDR2 SYGVKD. For the CDR3, the DNA is TGTGCCATCAGGGAAACGGGGTCACCCCTCCACTTT. Residues: CAIRETGSPLHF.

This clonotype was recorded at least ten times. This chain joins TRBV2 and TRBJ2-6; D assignment may be TRBD1 or TRBD2 (5 bases each). The CDR3 contains 14 residues. Germline CDR1 is SNHLY and CDR2 is FYNNEI. The CDR3: CESSGGTGANVLTF. For the CDR3, the DNA is TGTGAGAGCAGTGGGGGAACTGGGGCCAACGTCCTGACTTTC.

The gene calls are TRBV11-2 and TRBJ2-7; TRBD2 matches 13 bases. Germline assignment: CDR1 SGHAT and CDR2 FQNNGV. The CDR3 totals 18 residues. V shed 6 bases, J shed 0 bases, and the junction held 11 bases outside the gene matches. In DNA form, the CDR3 reads TGTGCCAGCAGTCACGGACTAGCGGGAGTTCAAATCTCCTACGAGCAGTACTTC. Its translation is CASSHGLAGVQISYEQYF.

In this sample, this clonotype turned up many times. This rearrangement joins TRBV7-2 to TRBJ1-3; the D gene is possibly TRBD1 (5 bases). The CDR3 is made up of 17 amino acids. V gave up 5 bases and J gave up 2 bases, with 19 bases separating them. The V gene's germline CDR1 is SGHTA and CDR2 FQGNSA. Here the CDR3 DNA reads TGTGCCAGCAGCCCTGTCCCGGGACCGCGACCTGGAAACACCATATATTTT. It translates to CASSPVPGPRPGNTIYF.

This clonotype was counted once. CDR3 bases: TGTGCCAGCAGCTTGGGGGACAGGGTCACTGAAGCTTTCTATGGCTACACCTTC. As protein: CASSLGDRVTEAFYGYTF. The rearrangement links TRBV7-2 to TRBJ1-2; 9 bases map to TRBD1. J gave up 4 bases and V 3 bases, and 15 bases lay outside the gene matches. The CDR3 sequence is 18 residues long. Germline V CDR1 and CDR2: SGHTA, FQGNSA.

The chain has TRBV20-1 and TRBJ2-7; 8 nucleotides match TRBD1. This CDR3 has 14 amino acids. Germline values: CDR1 DFQATT, CDR2 SNEGSKA (reference sequence). The V segment lost 6 bases and the J segment 2 bases; nucleotides outside the gene matches: 9. CDR3 DNA: TGCAGTGCAACGGGACAGGAAAACACCTACGAGCAGTACTTC. Translation: CSATGQENTYEQYF.

This clonotype has only one observation. The chain employs TRBV27 and TRBJ1-1, with D maybe TRBD1 (5 bases). The V and J ends lost 6 bases and 5 bases respectively, with 16 bases between them. The CDR3 extends over 14 amino acids. In germline, CDR1 is MNHEY, CDR2 SMNVEV (reference sequence). The CDR3 is CASRKYVGQTEAFF. CDR3 DNA: TGTGCCAGCAGGAAGTATGTGGGGCAAACTGAAGCTTTCTTT.